What follows are 15 T cell receptor beta chains derived from one specimen sequenced in a study of T cell responses to AZD1222 COVID-19 vaccine. The method was immunoSEQ multiplex PCR; TCRdb's version includes in-frame clones alone and lacks a portion of them. This sample yields tens of thousands of clones, of which nearly 90% are seen a single time; around 8% belongs to the top ten. The specimen was peripheral blood, collected on day 0 of AZD1222 vaccination. The receptors come from an adult in good health.

The chain couples TRBV5-1 to TRBJ1-6, with 8 bases identical to TRBD1. The junction had 9 bases not matched to a gene; V was cut back by 3 bases and J by 7 bases. From germline, CDR1 is SGHRS and CDR2 YFSETQ. The CDR3 is 16 residues long. The CDR3 region is CASSSGGQGPNSPLHF. DNA of the CDR3: TGCGCCAGCAGCTCCGGTGGACAGGGACCCAATTCACCCCTCCACTTT.

V gene TRBV7-2 combines with J gene TRBJ2-7; 7 bases agree with TRBD1. Germline CDR1 SGHTA, CDR2 FQGNSA. With 8 bases clipped from V and 5 bases from J, the junction kept 9 bases outside the gene matches. There are 13 residues in the CDR3. CDR3 loop: CASRTGQVNEQYF. For the CDR3, the DNA is TGTGCCAGCCGCACAGGACAGGTCAACGAGCAGTACTTC.

The genes are TRBV7-9 and TRBJ1-2, with D possibly TRBD1 on 5 matching bases. Trimming removed 3 bases from V and 4 bases from J, with 12 bases in between. The CDR3 totals 14 residues. CDR1 is SEHNR and CDR2 is FQNEAQ in the germline V gene (reference sequence). CDR3 loop: CASSFGRDLYGYTF. In DNA, the CDR3 is TGTGCCAGCAGCTTTGGGAGGGACCTCTATGGCTACACCTTC.

This clone was counted once. This chain links TRBV7-9 with TRBJ2-7; D remains ambiguous. Germline-derived CDR1 and CDR2 are SEHNR and FQNEAQ (reference sequence). V lost 1 base, J lost 5 bases, and 12 bases lay in between. CDR3 size: 14 residues. The CDR3 reads CASSLEQAIHEQYF. In nucleotides, the CDR3 is TGTGCCAGCAGCTTAGAGCAGGCGATCCACGAGCAGTACTTC.

This chain uses TRBV27 with TRBJ2-7, with a weak D call TRBD1 (6 bases). Per the germline V gene, CDR1 is MNHEY and CDR2 is SMNVEV (reference sequence). CDR3 length equals 14 residues. V lost 6 bases and J lost 6, with 18 bases in between. The CDR3 loop reads CASSPGTTVGEQYF. CDR3 nucleotide sequence: TGTGCCAGCAGCCCAGGGACAACTGTAGGCGAGCAGTACTTC.

This chain joins TRBV10-3 and TRBJ1-2; tentative D call: TRBD1 (6 bases). This CDR3 has 13 residues. Germline V gene data show CDR1 as ENHRY and CDR2 as SYGVKD. V lost 10 bases to trimming and J lost 7 bases, with 19 bases between them. CDR3 sequence: CATTERGASGYTF. DNA of the CDR3: TGTGCCACCACCGAAAGGGGGGCCAGTGGCTACACCTTC.

V and J are TRBV7-9 and TRBJ1-1; D remains unclear. CDR1 is SEHNR and CDR2 is FQNEAQ in the germline V gene (reference sequence). This CDR3 region has 12 residues. V lost 5 bases to trimming and J lost 7 bases, with 11 bases between them. The CDR3 protein is CASSRLQDEAFF. CDR3 in DNA: TGTGCCAGCAGCCGCCTCCAGGATGAAGCTTTCTTT.

The chain carries TRBV27 and TRBJ2-6, with a weak D call TRBD1 (6 bases). V lost 2 bases and J 4 bases, leaving 9 bases between the germline ends. The CDR3 covers 15 residues. Germline V CDR1 and CDR2: MNHEY, SMNVEV (reference sequence). CDR3 sequence: CASSLPGAGANVLTF. The CDR3, as DNA: TGTGCCAGCAGTTTACCAGGGGCCGGGGCCAACGTCCTGACTTTC.

V usage is TRBV11-3 and J usage is TRBJ2-2; 8 nucleotides agree with TRBD1. The germline V gene encodes CDR1 SGHNT and CDR2 YENEEA. The CDR3 is made up of 15 amino acids. J was trimmed by 5 bases and V by 4 bases; bases with no gene match: 6. The DNA of the CDR3 is TGTGCCAGCAGCTCCCGGGACAGGCGAACCGGGGAGCTGTTTTTT. Translated, it gives CASSSRDRRTGELFF. The full variable domain, in which reference TRBV11-3 and TRBJ2-2 provide the parts outside the CDR3, is EAGVVQSPRYKIIEKKQPVAFWCNPISGHNTLYWYLQNLGQGPELLIRYENEEAVDDSQLPKDRFSAERLKGVDSTLKIQPAELGDSAVYLCASSSRDRRTGELFFGEGSRLTVL.

The chain has TRBV12-3 or TRBV12-4 and TRBJ1-4, with 9 bases matching TRBD1. This CDR3 comprises 13 residues. V gave up 7 bases and J gave up 7 bases; unmatched junction bases: 4. CDR3 sequence (DNA): TGTGCCAGCAAACAGGGGGCGAGTGAAAAACTGTTTTTT. Translated, it gives CASKQGASEKLFF.

The chain uses TRBV27 and TRBJ1-4, with 8 positions matching TRBD1. Trimming took 6 bases from V and 7 from J; bases not matched to a gene: 7. CDR3 length: 14 amino acids. CDR1 MNHEY and CDR2 SMNVEV come from the germline V gene (reference sequence). The CDR3 coding sequence is TGTGCCAGCAGATTACAGGGGACAGGTGAAAAACTGTTTTTT. Protein: CASRLQGTGEKLFF.

The chain couples TRBV7-2 to TRBJ2-1; 8 bases fit TRBD2. V was clipped by 3 bases and J by 7 bases; unmatched bases: 5. The CDR3 is 14 amino acids. CDR1 and CDR2 (germline): SGHTA, FQGNSA. CDR3 sequence (DNA): TGTGCCAGCAGCTTGCGGGGGGATGGGAATGAGCAGTTCTTC. It is translated as CASSLRGDGNEQFF.

This chain joins TRBV6-2 or TRBV6-3 and TRBJ1-2, with 8 bases identical to TRBD1. CDR1 and CDR2 (germline): MNHEY, SVGEGT. The CDR3 consists of 16 residues. Losses at the gene ends were 4 bases for V and 4 bases for J; bases not matched to a gene: 11. CDR3 coding DNA: TGTGCCAGCAGTTTAGCCGGGACAGGAGTTTTCTATGGCTACACCTTC. Translating it yields CASSLAGTGVFYGYTF.

This rearrangement joins TRBV2 to TRBJ2-2; D uncertain. V was clipped by 8 bases and J by 0 bases, with 13 bases between them. CDR3 length: 15 amino acids. CDR1 is SNHLY and CDR2 is FYNNEI in the germline V gene. Here the CDR3 DNA reads TGTGCCAGCGCCCCCTTGAATCCGAACACCGGGGAGCTGTTTTTT. Translated, it gives CASAPLNPNTGELFF.

This clone showed up just once. This chain links TRBV11-1 with TRBJ2-7; TRBD1 is a possible D gene (5 bases). Trimming pared 2 bases from V and 5 bases from J, leaving 19 bases between. The germline gives CDR1 SGHAT, CDR2 FQDESV (reference sequence). The CDR3 loop spans 16 amino acids. The CDR3 sequence is CASSLFGAGQSNEQYF. The CDR3 DNA reads TGTGCCAGCAGCTTATTCGGAGCAGGGCAATCGAACGAGCAGTACTTC.